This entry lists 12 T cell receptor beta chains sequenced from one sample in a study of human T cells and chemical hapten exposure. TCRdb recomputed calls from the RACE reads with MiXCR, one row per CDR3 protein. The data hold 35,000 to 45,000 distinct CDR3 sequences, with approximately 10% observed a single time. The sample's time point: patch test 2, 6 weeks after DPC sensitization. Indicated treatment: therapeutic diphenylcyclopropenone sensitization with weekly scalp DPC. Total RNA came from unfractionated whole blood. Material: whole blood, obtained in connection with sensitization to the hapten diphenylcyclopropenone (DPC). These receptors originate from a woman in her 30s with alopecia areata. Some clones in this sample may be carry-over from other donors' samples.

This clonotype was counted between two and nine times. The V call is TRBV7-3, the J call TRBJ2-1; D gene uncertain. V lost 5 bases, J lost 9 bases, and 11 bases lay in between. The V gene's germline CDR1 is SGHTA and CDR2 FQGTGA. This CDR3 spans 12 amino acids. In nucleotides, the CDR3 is TGTGCCAGCAGCCGTCATCCGGCTGAGCAGTTCTTC. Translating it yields CASSRHPAEQFF.

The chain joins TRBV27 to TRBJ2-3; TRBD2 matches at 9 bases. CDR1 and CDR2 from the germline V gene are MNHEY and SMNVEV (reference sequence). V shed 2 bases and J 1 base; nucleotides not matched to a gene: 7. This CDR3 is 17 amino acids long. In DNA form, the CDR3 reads TGTGCCAGCAGTTTACTAGCGGGGTACGCAGGCACAGATACGCAGTATTTT. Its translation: CASSLLAGYAGTDTQYF.

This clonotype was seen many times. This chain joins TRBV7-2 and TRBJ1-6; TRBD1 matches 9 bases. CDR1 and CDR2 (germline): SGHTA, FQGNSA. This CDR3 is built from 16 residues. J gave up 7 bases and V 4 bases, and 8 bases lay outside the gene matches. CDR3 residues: CASSSQPGQGNSPLHF. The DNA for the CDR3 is TGTGCCAGCAGCTCGCAACCGGGACAGGGAAATTCACCCCTCCACTTT.

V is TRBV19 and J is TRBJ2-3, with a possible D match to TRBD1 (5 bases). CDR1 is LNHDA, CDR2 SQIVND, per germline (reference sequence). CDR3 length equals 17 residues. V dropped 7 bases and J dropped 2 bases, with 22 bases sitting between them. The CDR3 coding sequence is TGTGCCAGTACCCCCGAAGGGGCTCCTTACCTCACAGATACGCAGTATTTT. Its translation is CASTPEGAPYLTDTQYF.

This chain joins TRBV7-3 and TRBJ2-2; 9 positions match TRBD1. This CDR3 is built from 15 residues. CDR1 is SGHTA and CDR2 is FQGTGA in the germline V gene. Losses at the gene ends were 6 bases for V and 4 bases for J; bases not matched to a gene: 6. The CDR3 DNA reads TGTGCCAGCAGTACCGGGACAGGGATCACCGGGGAGCTGTTTTTT. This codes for CASSTGTGITGELFF.

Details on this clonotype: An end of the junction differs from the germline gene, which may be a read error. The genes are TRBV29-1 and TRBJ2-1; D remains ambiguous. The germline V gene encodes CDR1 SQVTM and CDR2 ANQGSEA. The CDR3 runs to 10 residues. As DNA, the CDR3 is TGCAGCGTTGAAAGTCCTGAGGAGTTCTTC. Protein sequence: CSVESPEEFF.

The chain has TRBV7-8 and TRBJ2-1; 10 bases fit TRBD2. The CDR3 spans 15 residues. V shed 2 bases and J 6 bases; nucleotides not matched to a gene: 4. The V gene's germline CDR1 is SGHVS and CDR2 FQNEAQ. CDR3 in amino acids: CASSLRSSGGNEQFF. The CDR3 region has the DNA TGTGCCAGCAGCTTACGATCTAGCGGGGGCAATGAGCAGTTCTTC.

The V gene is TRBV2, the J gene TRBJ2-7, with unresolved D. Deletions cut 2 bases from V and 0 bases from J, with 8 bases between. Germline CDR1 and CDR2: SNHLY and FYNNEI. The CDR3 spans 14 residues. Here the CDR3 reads CASSEPLASYEQYF. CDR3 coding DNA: TGTGCCAGCAGTGAACCGCTGGCCTCCTACGAGCAGTACTTC.

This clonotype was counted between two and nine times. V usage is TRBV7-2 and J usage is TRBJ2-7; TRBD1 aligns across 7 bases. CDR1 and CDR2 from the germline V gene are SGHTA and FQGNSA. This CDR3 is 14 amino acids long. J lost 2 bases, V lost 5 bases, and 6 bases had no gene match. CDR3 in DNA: TGTGCCAGCAGCAAGCCGGGACAGCCCTACGAGCAGTACTTC. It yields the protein CASSKPGQPYEQYF.

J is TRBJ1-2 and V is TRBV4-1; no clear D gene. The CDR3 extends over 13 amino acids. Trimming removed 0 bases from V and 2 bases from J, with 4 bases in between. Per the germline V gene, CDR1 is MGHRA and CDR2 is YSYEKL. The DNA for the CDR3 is TGCGCCAGCAGCCAAGACCGCAACTATGGCTACACCTTC. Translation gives CASSQDRNYGYTF.

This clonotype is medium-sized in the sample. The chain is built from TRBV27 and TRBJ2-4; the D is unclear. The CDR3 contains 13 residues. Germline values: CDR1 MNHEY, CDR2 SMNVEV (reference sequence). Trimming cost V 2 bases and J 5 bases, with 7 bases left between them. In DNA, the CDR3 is TGTGCCAGCAGTTTAGCGACTGAAAACATTCAGTACTTC. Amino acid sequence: CASSLATENIQYF.

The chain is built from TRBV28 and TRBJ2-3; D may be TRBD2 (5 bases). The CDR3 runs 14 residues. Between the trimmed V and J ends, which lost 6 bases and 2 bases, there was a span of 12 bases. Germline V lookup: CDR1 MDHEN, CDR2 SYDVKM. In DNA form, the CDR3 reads TGTGCCAGCAGGGGAGACACGGCCACAGATACGCAGTATTTT. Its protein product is CASRGDTATDTQYF.